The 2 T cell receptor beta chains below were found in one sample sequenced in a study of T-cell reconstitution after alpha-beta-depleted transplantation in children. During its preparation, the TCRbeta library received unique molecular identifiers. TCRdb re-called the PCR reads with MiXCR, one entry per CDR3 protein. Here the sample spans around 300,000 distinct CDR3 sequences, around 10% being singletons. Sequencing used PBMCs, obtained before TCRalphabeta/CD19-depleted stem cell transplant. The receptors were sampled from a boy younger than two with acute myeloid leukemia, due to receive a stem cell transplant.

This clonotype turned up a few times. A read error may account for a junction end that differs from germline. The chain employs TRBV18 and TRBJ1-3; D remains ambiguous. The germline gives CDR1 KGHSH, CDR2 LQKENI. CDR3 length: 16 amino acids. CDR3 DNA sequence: TGTGCCAGCTCAGCCCCGCCTGTACCCTCTGGAAACAACATATATTTT. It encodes CASSAPPVPSGNNIYF.

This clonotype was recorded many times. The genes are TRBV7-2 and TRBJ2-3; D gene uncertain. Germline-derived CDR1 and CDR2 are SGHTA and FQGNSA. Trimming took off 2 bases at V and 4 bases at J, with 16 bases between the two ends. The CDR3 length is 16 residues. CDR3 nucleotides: TGTGCCAGCAGCTTATTCGGCGTTGGCCCCCCAGATACGCAGTATTTT. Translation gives CASSLFGVGPPDTQYF.